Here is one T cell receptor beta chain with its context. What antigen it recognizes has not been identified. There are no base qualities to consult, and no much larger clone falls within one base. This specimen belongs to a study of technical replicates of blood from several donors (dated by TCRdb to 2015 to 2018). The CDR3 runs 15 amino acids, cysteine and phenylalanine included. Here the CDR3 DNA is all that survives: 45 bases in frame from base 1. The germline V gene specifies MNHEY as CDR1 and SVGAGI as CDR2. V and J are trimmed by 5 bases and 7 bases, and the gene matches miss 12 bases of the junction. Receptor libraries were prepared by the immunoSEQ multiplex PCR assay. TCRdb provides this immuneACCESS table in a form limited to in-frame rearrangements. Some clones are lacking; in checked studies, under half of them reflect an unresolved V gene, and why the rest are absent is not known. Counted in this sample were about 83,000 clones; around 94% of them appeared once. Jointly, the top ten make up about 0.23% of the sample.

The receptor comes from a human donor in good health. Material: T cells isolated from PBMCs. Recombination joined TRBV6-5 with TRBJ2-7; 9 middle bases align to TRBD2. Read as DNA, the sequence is TGTGCCAGCAGTCCTATAGCGGGGGAAGGTGGAGAGCAGTACTTC. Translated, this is CASSPIAGEGGEQYF.